The following is a T cell receptor beta chain sequence with its context. The trim removed 6 bases at V and 5 bases at J, leaving 12 bases unmatched. Per germline, CDR1 MDHEN and CDR2 SYDVKM. This CDR3 is 17 amino acids long. Each TCR library used approximately 500 ng of total RNA and a linear amplification protocol. Each CDR3 protein is one row after TCRdb ran MiXCR on the reads. The table records around 200,000 distinct CDR3 sequences, over 60% of them present only once. The entry originates in a study of healthy donors' naive CD4 and CD8 T cells. Study overall: Donors, half of them female, were 20-25, 40-50 or 60-70 years old.

Material for sequencing was naive CD4+ and CD8+ T cells sorted from blood, pooled from several donors. V is TRBV28 and J is TRBJ2-6; 8 nucleotides line up with TRBD2. The sequence was obtained from a pool of human donors in good health; the sample pools cells from several healthy donors. The CDR3 DNA sequence: TGTGCCAGCAGCCTAGGGACTAGGGATGTCAGGGCCAACGTCCTGACTTTC. It translates to CASSLGTRDVRANVLTF. Together with reference TRBV28 and TRBJ2-6, the CDR3 gives the full variable domain: DVKVTQSSRYLVKRTGEKVFLECVQDMDHENMFWYRQDPGLGLRLIYFSYDVKMKEKGDIPEGYSVSREKKERFSLILESASTNQTSMYLCASSLGTRDVRANVLTFGAGSRLTVL.